Below are 24 T cell receptor beta chains sequenced from a single sample in a study of blood T cell repertoires in COVID-19 (dated by TCRdb to 2019 to 2021). The protocol used for the library was the immunoSEQ multiplex PCR assay. TCRdb holds this immuneACCESS table with in-frame rearrangements only. Some clones are missing; in checked studies, unresolved V genes explain under half, and the rest has no known cause. This sample has some 88,000 clones in its table, and approximately 86% of those were observed once. About 7.7% of the sample is in the top ten clones. Sample: peripheral blood. All receptors come from a man between 60 and 75 years old with acute or convalescent COVID-19.

V is TRBV29-1 and J is TRBJ2-7, with D unresolved. The CDR3 is 12 amino acids. V was cut by 3 bases and J by 0 bases, with 6 bases left in between. Per germline, CDR1 SQVTM and CDR2 ANQGSEA. DNA for the CDR3: TGCAGCGTTGAGGCTAGCTCCTACGAGCAGTACTTC. It yields the protein CSVEASSYEQYF.

The rearrangement links TRBV10-3 to TRBJ1-1; 8 bases are shared with TRBD1. The germline gives CDR1 ENHRY, CDR2 SYGVKD. The CDR3 has 15 residues. V gave up 2 bases and J gave up 4 bases; unmatched junction bases: 6. The chain's CDR3 is CAISERQGWSTEAFF. CDR3 nucleotide sequence: TGTGCCATCAGTGAGAGACAGGGGTGGAGCACTGAAGCTTTCTTT.

The genes are TRBV18 and TRBJ2-7; D is unresolved. Trimming removed 3 bases at V and 3 bases at J, with 6 bases between. Germline-derived CDR1 and CDR2 are KGHSH and LQKENI. The CDR3 has 12 residues. The CDR3 reads CASSPTVYEQYF. DNA of the CDR3: TGTGCCAGCTCACCTACAGTCTACGAGCAGTACTTC.

The rearrangement uses TRBV19 and TRBJ1-5; possibly TRBD1 for D (5 bases). Germline-derived CDR1 and CDR2 are LNHDA and SQIVND (reference sequence). This CDR3 contains 16 residues. V was clipped by 10 bases and J by 0 bases, with 19 bases between them. The CDR3 DNA reads TGTGCCACCGCCGATGGGGCTACGTCTAGCAATCAGCCCCAGCATTTT. It yields the protein CATADGATSSNQPQHF.

V and J are TRBV5-4 and TRBJ2-5; a weak D match, TRBD2 (6 bases). The germline CDR1 and CDR2 sequences are SGHNT and YYREEE (reference sequence). The CDR3 extends over 15 amino acids. With 4 bases removed from V and 0 bases from J, the gap between germline ends came to 13 bases. The CDR3 sequence: CASSTTGSHQETQYF. The DNA of the CDR3 is TGTGCCAGCAGCACAACCGGGAGCCACCAAGAGACCCAGTACTTC.

The gene calls are TRBV18 and TRBJ1-4, with 10 bases fitting TRBD1. J lost 8 bases, V lost 4 bases, and 7 bases had no gene match. The CDR3 has 15 residues. Germline CDR1 is KGHSH and CDR2 is LQKENI. This CDR3 reads CASSLIGQGGEKLFF. The CDR3 bases are TGTGCCAGCTCACTCATCGGACAGGGGGGGGAAAAACTGTTTTTT.

The CDR3 DNA follows: TGTGCCAGCAGCTTAGAGCCTAGCGGGGAGCAGTTCTTC. Residues: CASSLEPSGEQFF. V usage is TRBV7-2 and J usage is TRBJ2-1; 8 bases line up with TRBD2. Germline V CDR1 and CDR2: SGHTA, FQGNSA. With V trimmed by 1 base and J by 10 bases, 3 bases remained unmatched. The CDR3 is made up of 13 amino acids.

V is TRBV6-2 or TRBV6-3 and J is TRBJ2-4; D is perhaps TRBD2 (6 bases). V lost 4 bases to trimming and J lost 0 bases, with 13 bases between them. CDR3 length: 16 amino acids. The germline V gene has CDR1 MNHEY and CDR2 SVGEGT. The CDR3 nucleotides are TGTGCCAGCAGTTCAAGGACTATTCTAGCCAAAAACATTCAGTACTTC. Its translation: CASSSRTILAKNIQYF.

The chain carries TRBV5-1 and TRBJ2-7, with TRBD1 identical over 9 bases. V dropped 5 bases and J dropped 5; count of bases not matched to a gene: 17. The CDR3 is 17 residues long. Germline V gene lookup returns CDR1 SGHRS and CDR2 YFSETQ. CDR3 region: CASSRRLTGTGPHEQYF. DNA for the CDR3: TGCGCCAGCAGTCGTCGTCTCACCGGGACAGGGCCCCACGAGCAGTACTTC.

The chain recombines TRBV11-2 with TRBJ2-6; tentative D call: TRBD1 (6 bases). The CDR3 is 19 residues long. V was pared by 2 bases and J by 1 base, with 18 bases between. The germline V gene has CDR1 SGHAT and CDR2 FQNNGV. CDR3 loop: CASSLIRRTASSGANVLTF. The CDR3 DNA reads as TGTGCCAGCAGCTTAATTCGCCGGACAGCCTCTTCTGGGGCCAACGTCCTGACTTTC.

V and J are TRBV5-4 and TRBJ1-2, with a tentative D call TRBD1 (5 bases). The ends were cut back, 2 bases at V and 2 bases at J, with 10 bases in the middle. Per germline, CDR1 SGHNT and CDR2 YYREEE (reference sequence). The length of the CDR3 is 14 residues. CDR3 nucleotide sequence: TGTGCCAGCAGCTTTCTGGGGGGGAACTATGGCTACACCTTC. Protein product: CASSFLGGNYGYTF.

This clone was found once. The V and J genes are TRBV5-1 and TRBJ1-1; 7 nucleotides agree with TRBD1. V lost 4 bases, J lost 0 bases, and 3 bases stayed unmatched. CDR3 length equals 14 residues. From germline, CDR1 is SGHRS and CDR2 YFSETQ. CDR3 sequence: CASSEGQMNTEAFF. In nucleotides, the CDR3 is TGCGCCAGCAGCGAGGGACAGATGAACACTGAAGCTTTCTTT.

V is TRBV3-1 (or the pseudogene TRBV3-2) and J is TRBJ2-7, with 9 bases that match TRBD1. This CDR3 spans 17 amino acids. Trimming removed 1 base from V and 3 bases from J; junction bases left unmatched: 10. Germline CDR1 LGHDT, CDR2 YNNKEL (reference sequence). The CDR3 protein is CASSQVREDRGVYEQYF. DNA for the CDR3: TGTGCCAGCAGCCAAGTAAGGGAAGACAGGGGGGTCTACGAGCAGTACTTC.

The V gene is TRBV7-6, the J gene TRBJ2-3, with 7 bases fitting TRBD2. Losses at the gene ends were 2 bases for V and 0 bases for J; bases not matched to a gene: 2. The CDR3 runs 15 residues. Germline loops: CDR1 SGHVS, CDR2 FNYEAQ. For the CDR3, the DNA is TGTGCCAGCAGCTTAAGGCGGGGGAGCACAGATACGCAGTATTTT. Its translation: CASSLRRGSTDTQYF.

The chain has TRBV28 and TRBJ1-6, with D perhaps TRBD1 (5 bases). Trimming left V 1 base short and J 5 bases short, with 15 bases between. Germline V gives CDR1 MDHEN, CDR2 SYDVKM. CDR3 length equals 17 residues. In DNA form, the CDR3 reads TGTGCCAGCAGTTTATACAGGATTCTTAATGATAATTCACCCCTCCACTTT. This gives the protein CASSLYRILNDNSPLHF.

V and J are TRBV7-2 and TRBJ2-3; 9 bases are shared with TRBD2. The CDR3 spans 15 residues. With V trimmed by 0 bases and J by 4 bases, 2 bases remained unmatched. Germline CDR1 reads SGHTA; CDR2 reads FQGNSA. The CDR3: CASSLARLAADTQYF. CDR3 DNA: TGTGCCAGCAGCTTAGCCCGACTAGCGGCAGATACGCAGTATTTT.

In regard to this clone: The identical CDR3 is also encoded by other nucleotide sequences in the sample. The chain joins TRBV5-1 to TRBJ2-1; maybe TRBD2 (5 bases). V was shortened by 1 base and J by 2 bases, with 7 bases between the two germline ends. Germline V CDR1 and CDR2: SGHRS, YFSETQ. The CDR3 sequence is 14 residues long. The DNA of the CDR3 is TGCGCCAGCAGCTTGAGCGGACCCTACAATGAGCAGTTCTTC. Translated, it gives CASSLSGPYNEQFF. Supplemented by reference TRBV5-1 and TRBJ2-1, the full variable domain reads KAGVTQTPRYLIKTRGQQVTLSCSPISGHRSVSWYQQTPGQGLQFLFEYFSETQRNKGNFPGRFSGRQFSNSRSEMNVSTLELGDSALYLCASSLSGPYNEQFFGPGTRLTVL.

The rearrangement joins TRBV12-3 or TRBV12-4 to TRBJ2-7; unclear D gene. The CDR3 length is 12 residues. With 6 bases removed from V and 6 bases from J, the gap between germline ends came to 12 bases. The CDR3 DNA reads as TGTGCCAGCAGCCATTTCGGGTCCGAGCAGTACTTC. Translating it yields CASSHFGSEQYF.

Turning to this clone: The sample holds other DNA sequences that translate to the same CDR3. The rearrangement uses TRBV11-2 and TRBJ1-2; 12 bases fit TRBD1. Trimming took 5 bases from V and 8 from J; bases not matched to a gene: 12. CDR1 and CDR2 from the germline V gene are SGHAT and FQNNGV. The CDR3 totals 16 residues. As DNA, the CDR3 is TGTGCCAGCAGCCGAATCCGGGACAGGGGGCGGAAAGGCTACACCTTC. Its translation: CASSRIRDRGRKGYTF.

V usage is TRBV7-8 and J usage is TRBJ2-5; 7 bases line up with TRBD2. V dropped 1 base and J dropped 6; count of bases not matched to a gene: 5. The CDR3 length is 14 residues. Germline loops: CDR1 SGHVS, CDR2 FQNEAQ. CDR3 sequence: CASSLGAREQTQYF. CDR3 bases: TGTGCCAGCAGCTTAGGCGCGCGGGAGCAGACCCAGTACTTC.

In this sample, this clone turned up once. V and J are TRBV24-1 and TRBJ2-3; D might be TRBD2 (5 bases). The ends were cut back, 2 bases at V and 5 bases at J, with 10 bases in the middle. Germline-derived CDR1 and CDR2 are KGHDR and SFDVKD. The CDR3 extends over 14 amino acids. This CDR3 is CATSDSGRLDTQYF. In DNA, the CDR3 is TGTGCCACCAGTGATTCTGGGAGATTAGATACGCAGTATTTT.

This chain connects TRBV6-5 to TRBJ2-2, with 9 bases identical to TRBD2. The CDR3 length is 13 residues. J was trimmed by 4 bases and V by 6 bases; bases with no gene match: 0. Germline CDR1 and CDR2: MNHEY and SVGAGI. CDR3 sequence: CASRRGGTGELFF. The DNA of the CDR3 is TGTGCCAGCAGGCGGGGGGGCACCGGGGAGCTGTTTTTT.

This sequence joins TRBV9 and TRBJ2-6; D is unresolved. The germline CDR1 and CDR2 sequences are SGDLS and YYNGEE. Trimming took off 2 bases at V and 0 bases at J, with 6 bases between the two ends. The CDR3 totals 15 residues. CDR3: CASSVRHSGANVLTF. The DNA for the CDR3 is TGTGCCAGCAGCGTTCGACACTCTGGGGCCAACGTCCTGACTTTC. Looking up the rest from reference TRBV9 and TRBJ2-6 gives the full variable domain: DSGVTQTPKHLITATGQRVTLRCSPRSGDLSVYWYQQSLDQGLQFLIQYYNGEERAKGNILERFSAQQFPDLHSELNLSSLELGDSALYFCASSVRHSGANVLTFGAGSRLTVL.

The gene calls are TRBV19 and TRBJ1-2; D is perhaps TRBD1 (5 bases). Germline CDR1 is LNHDA and CDR2 is SQIVND (reference sequence). This CDR3 is built from 14 residues. Trimming took 6 bases from V and 3 from J, leaving 14 bases between them. CDR3 DNA: TGTGCCAGTAGCGCCCGACAGACTTACTATGGCTACACCTTC. It specifies CASSARQTYYGYTF.